A single sample is the source of the 26 T cell receptor beta chains below, sequenced in a study of OX40 agonist ivuxolimab in advanced cancers. Profiled with immunoSEQ multiplex PCR; TCRdb holds only in-frame clones, not every one. This sample has some 42,000 clones; 82% occur once, and the top ten carry approximately 25%. The sequencing used CD4+ or CD8+ T cells sorted from blood, collected in a trial of the OX40 agonist ivuxolimab. These TCRs come from an adult with an advanced solid tumor such as melanoma, head and neck, liver or kidney cancer.

The chain couples TRBV6-5 to TRBJ2-4; D tentatively reads TRBD1 or TRBD2 (5 bases each). This CDR3 is 14 amino acids long. CDR1 and CDR2 (germline): MNHEY, SVGAGI. Trimming took off 5 bases at V and 9 bases at J, with 17 bases between the two ends. The CDR3 loop is CASSLGRTLGIQYF. The CDR3 DNA reads as TGTGCCAGCAGTCTGGGACGGACTTTGGGCATTCAGTACTTC.

The chain uses TRBV18 and TRBJ2-7, with 7 nucleotides matching TRBD1. Germline CDR1 KGHSH, CDR2 LQKENI. After removal of 4 bases from V and 6 bases from J, the junction contained 9 bases not matched to a gene. The CDR3 runs to 14 residues. CDR3 DNA: TGTGCCAGCTCACGCTCGACAGGGTTGGGCGAGCAGTACTTC. Amino acids: CASSRSTGLGEQYF.

This clone has more than one count but fewer than ten. The gene calls are TRBV4-3 and TRBJ1-2, with a tentative D call TRBD1 (5 bases). The CDR3 is 16 residues long. Trimming took 2 bases from V and 0 from J, leaving 13 bases between them. In germline, CDR1 is LGHNA, CDR2 YSLEER. The CDR3 spells CASSQNPGPTNYGYTF. The DNA for the CDR3 is TGCGCCAGCAGCCAAAACCCGGGACCGACTAACTATGGCTACACCTTC.

The DNA for the CDR3 is TGTGCCAGCACCTCCGGATACACTGAAGCTTTCTTT. Amino acid sequence: CASTSGYTEAFF. The chain uses TRBV11-2 and TRBJ1-1; D is unclear. The CDR3 runs to 12 residues. The germline CDR1 and CDR2 sequences are SGHAT and FQNNGV. V dropped 7 bases and J dropped 3 bases, with 9 bases sitting between them. Based on the CDR3 plus reference TRBV11-2 and TRBJ1-1, the full variable domain is EAGVAQSPRYKIIEKRQSVAFWCNPISGHATLYWYQQILGQGPKLLIQFQNNGVVDDSQLPKDRFSAERLKGVDSTLKIQPAKLEDSAVYLCASTSGYTEAFFGQGTRLTVV.

The chain joins TRBV27 to TRBJ2-5; the D gene could be TRBD1 or TRBD2 (5 bases each). There are 13 residues in the CDR3. Per the germline V gene, CDR1 is MNHEY and CDR2 is SMNVEV (reference sequence). V lost 4 bases and J lost 4, with 10 bases in between. CDR3 sequence: CASSWQRGETQYF. The CDR3 DNA reads as TGTGCCAGCAGTTGGCAGAGGGGAGAGACCCAGTACTTC.

The CDR3 region is CASSHRKGPKVQETQYF. As DNA, the CDR3 is TGCGCCAGCAGTCACCGTAAGGGGCCTAAGGTCCAAGAGACCCAGTACTTC. The chain joins TRBV23-1 to TRBJ2-5; a weak D match, TRBD1 (5 bases). TRBV23-1 is an ORF, with its function uncertain. The CDR3 sequence is 17 residues long. Trimming pared 3 bases from V and 1 base from J, leaving 18 bases between.

The chain carries TRBV7-3 and TRBJ2-5; 10 bases fit TRBD2. V dropped 5 bases and J dropped 1; count of bases not matched to a gene: 4. CDR1 and CDR2 from the germline V gene are SGHTA and FQGTGA. The CDR3 has 15 residues. The CDR3 coding sequence is TGTGCCAGCAGCATACTAGCGGGGAGCCAAGAGACCCAGTACTTC. Translating gives CASSILAGSQETQYF.

The rearrangement uses TRBV28 and TRBJ2-7, with 8 bases that match TRBD1. The CDR3 extends over 16 amino acids. Germline V gene sequence: CDR1 MDHEN, CDR2 SYDVKM. V shed 5 bases and J 3 bases; nucleotides not matched to a gene: 12. As DNA, the CDR3 is TGTGCCAGCAGTAAGGGTCGGACAGGGACGTTCTACGAGCAGTACTTC. Translating it yields CASSKGRTGTFYEQYF.

The CDR3 sequence is CAWSVAADQPQHF. CDR3 DNA: TGTGCCTGGAGTGTCGCAGCCGATCAGCCCCAGCATTTT. V gene TRBV30 combines with J gene TRBJ1-5; D gene uncertain. This CDR3 contains 13 residues. Trimming removed 0 bases at V and 5 bases at J, with 8 bases between. Germline CDR1 and CDR2: GTSNPN and SVGIG (reference sequence).

The V call is TRBV5-8, the J call TRBJ1-2; possibly TRBD1 for D (5 bases). The ends were cut back, 1 base at V and 4 bases at J, with 20 bases in the middle. CDR3 length: 17 amino acids. Per the germline V gene, CDR1 is SGHTS and CDR2 is YDEGEE. CDR3 sequence (DNA): TGTGCCAGCAGCTTGTTGGGGACCTTGGAGAGGGGCTATGGCTACACCTTC. It codes for CASSLLGTLERGYGYTF.

This clone occurred once. The chain recombines TRBV12-5 with TRBJ2-5, with TRBD1 as a possible D gene (6 bases). The germline V gene has CDR1 LGHNT and CDR2 FRNRAP. V was cut by 6 bases and J by 3 bases, with 11 bases left in between. The CDR3 has 13 residues. The CDR3 loop reads CASGTGSEETQYF. DNA for the CDR3: TGTGCTAGTGGCACAGGGTCTGAAGAGACCCAGTACTTC. The whole variable domain, filled in from reference TRBV12-5 and TRBJ2-5, reads DARVTQTPRHKVTEMGQEVTMRCQPILGHNTVFWYRQTMMQGLELLAYFRNRAPLDDSGMPKDRFSAEMPDATLATLKIQPSEPRDSAVYFCASGTGSEETQYFGPGTRLLVL.

The chain recombines TRBV25-1 with TRBJ2-5; tentatively, D is TRBD1 or TRBD2 (6 bases each). Deletions cut 5 bases from V and 4 bases from J, with 14 bases between. The germline CDR1 and CDR2 sequences are MGHDK and SYGVNS. This CDR3 has 14 amino acids. This CDR3 reads CASSLPGAGETQYF. The DNA for the CDR3 is TGTGCCAGCAGTTTACCGGGGGCGGGAGAGACCCAGTACTTC.

The rearrangement uses TRBV28 and TRBJ2-7, with 9 positions matching TRBD1. V dropped 5 bases and J dropped 5; count of bases not matched to a gene: 10. CDR3 length equals 15 residues. From germline, CDR1 is MDHEN and CDR2 SYDVKM. The CDR3 loop is CASSPPGQGMNEQYF. CDR3 nucleotide sequence: TGTGCCAGCAGTCCCCCGGGACAGGGTATGAACGAGCAGTACTTC.

The chain couples TRBV13 to TRBJ2-2; no clear D. V lost 2 bases and J 6 bases, leaving 4 bases between the germline ends. The length of the CDR3 is 12 residues. CDR1 PRHDT and CDR2 FYEKMQ come from the germline V gene (reference sequence). The CDR3 region has the DNA TGTGCCAGCAGCTTATCTCCCGGGGAGCTGTTTTTT. This sequence encodes CASSLSPGELFF.

The chain links TRBV9 to TRBJ1-1; D is ambiguous. This CDR3 has 13 amino acids. Trimming removed 2 bases from V and 7 bases from J, with 12 bases in between. From germline, CDR1 is SGDLS and CDR2 YYNGEE. DNA for the CDR3: TGTGCCAGCAGCGTCGCGGAAAGAGGTGAAGCTTTCTTT. It specifies CASSVAERGEAFF.

This clone was counted a few times. The chain uses TRBV4-1 and TRBJ1-2, with D tentatively TRBD1 (5 bases). Germline V lookup: CDR1 MGHRA, CDR2 YSYEKL. The CDR3 consists of 19 residues. Trimming took off 0 bases at V and 3 bases at J, with 23 bases between the two ends. The CDR3 DNA is TGCGCCAGCAGCCAAGATTCCTGGTTTAGTCCCGGGGGGGACTATGGCTACACCTTC. Translated, it gives CASSQDSWFSPGGDYGYTF.

This chain uses TRBV7-6 with TRBJ2-1; a weak D match, TRBD2 (6 bases). The V gene's germline CDR1 is SGHVS and CDR2 FNYEAQ. The CDR3 length is 18 residues. V was shortened by 2 bases and J by 0 bases, with 17 bases between the two germline ends. CDR3 in amino acids: CASSLLRSGTLSYNEQFF. Written as DNA, the CDR3 is TGTGCCAGCAGCTTATTAAGGTCAGGGACTCTCTCCTACAATGAGCAGTTCTTC.

The J gene is TRBJ1-4, the V gene TRBV6-1, with D unresolved. Germline-derived CDR1 and CDR2 are MNHNS and SASEGT. The CDR3 contains 15 residues. V dropped 0 bases and J dropped 3 bases, with 8 bases sitting between them. The CDR3 DNA sequence: TGTGCCAGCAGTGAAGCGGCCCTTGCTAATGAAAAACTGTTTTTT. Its protein product is CASSEAALANEKLFF.

This chain joins TRBV7-3 and TRBJ2-5; D perhaps matches TRBD2 (6 bases). This CDR3 is 13 amino acids long. CDR1 and CDR2 (germline): SGHTA, FQGTGA. Trimming took 3 bases from V and 11 from J, leaving 16 bases between them. The CDR3 nucleotides are TGTGCCAGCAGCTTCGGACCGAATCGGGAGCAGTACTTC. Encoded protein: CASSFGPNREQYF.

This clone was observed a handful of times. The rearrangement uses TRBV27 and TRBJ1-1; 9 bases are shared with TRBD1. In germline, CDR1 is MNHEY, CDR2 SMNVEV (reference sequence). This CDR3 spans 15 amino acids. V lost 9 bases and J lost 4; bases outside the gene matches: 12. CDR3 DNA: TGTGCCAGTTCAACCGGGACAGGGTCGGGCACTGAAGCTTTCTTT. Its protein product is CASSTGTGSGTEAFF.

The rearrangement joins TRBV4-3 to TRBJ2-3, with 8 positions matching TRBD2. From germline, CDR1 is LGHNA and CDR2 YSLEER. The CDR3 consists of 18 residues. Trimming at V came to 2 bases and at J to 4 bases, leaving 14 bases not matched to a gene. CDR3 amino acids: CASSQLGPEAGVADTQYF. The CDR3 DNA sequence: TGCGCCAGCAGCCAACTAGGGCCCGAAGCGGGAGTAGCAGATACGCAGTATTTT.

The gene calls are TRBV28 and TRBJ1-2; D may be TRBD1 (5 bases). CDR3 size: 14 residues. Germline-derived CDR1 and CDR2 are MDHEN and SYDVKM. Trimming cost V 6 bases and J 5 bases, with 16 bases left between them. The CDR3 loop reads CASRRSRDVYGYTF. The CDR3 coding sequence is TGTGCCAGCAGGCGGTCCCGGGACGTTTATGGCTACACCTTC.

The gene calls are TRBV18 and TRBJ1-1; tentatively, D is TRBD1 (5 bases). The CDR3 spans 12 residues. Trimming cost V 6 bases and J 1 base, with 6 bases left between them. The V gene's germline CDR1 is KGHSH and CDR2 LQKENI. CDR3 sequence (DNA): TGTGCCAGCTCCCAGGGGAACACTGAAGCTTTCTTT. Its translation: CASSQGNTEAFF.

The chain uses TRBV5-4 and TRBJ2-5; the D gene could be TRBD1 or TRBD2 (6 bases each). Germline V gene sequence: CDR1 SGHNT, CDR2 YYREEE (reference sequence). Trimming cost V 1 base and J 5 bases, with 15 bases left between them. The CDR3 consists of 15 residues. CDR3 amino acids: CASSLPGAEGETQYF. The CDR3 DNA reads TGTGCCAGCAGCTTGCCAGGGGCGGAGGGGGAGACCCAGTACTTC.

The V gene is TRBV19, the J gene TRBJ2-1; unclear D gene. V lost 3 bases to trimming and J lost 6 bases, with 15 bases between them. Germline CDR1 LNHDA, CDR2 SQIVND (reference sequence). The CDR3 covers 15 residues. CDR3 DNA sequence: TGTGCCAGTAGTATGGCCGGTGGGCTCGTCAATGAGCAGTTCTTC. It codes for CASSMAGGLVNEQFF.

The V call is TRBV10-3, the J call TRBJ1-6; D possibly corresponds to TRBD1 (6 bases). This CDR3 has 14 amino acids. Trimming removed 0 bases at V and 10 bases at J, with 10 bases between. Germline V CDR1 and CDR2: ENHRY, SYGVKD. The CDR3 protein is CAISESTGSSPLHF. CDR3 in DNA: TGTGCCATCAGTGAGTCTACAGGGTCCTCACCCCTCCACTTT.